The clone carrying this T cell receptor beta chain was seen a handful of times. The antigen remains unidentified. TCRdb redid the calling of the RT-PCR reads with MiXCR, one entry per CDR3 protein. The table shows under 550,000 distinct CDR3 sequences, with around 7.9% occurring only once. The entry originates in a study of response to subunit inactivated influenza vaccine. Study outcomes and limitations: Authors suggested that a seasonal influenza vaccination recruits few new T cells each time.

V was trimmed by 6 bases and J by 6 bases, leaving 9 bases between them. Germline assignment: CDR1 MDHEN and CDR2 SYDVKM. This CDR3 contains 12 residues. The receptor was isolated from a man between 50 and 75 years old who received an inactivated influenza vaccine. The chain links TRBV28 to TRBJ2-1, with D unresolved. Source: PBMCs from blood, taken 23 to 25 months after vaccination. The CDR3, as DNA: TGTGCCAGCAGAGTCGGGCTCAATGAGCAGTTCTTC. It translates to CASRVGLNEQFF.